One and the same sample provided the 28 T cell receptor beta chains below, sequenced in a study of cytomegalovirus exposure and HLA in healthy donors. Some clones are missing from TCRdb's copy, which holds only in-frame ones; the method was immunoSEQ multiplex PCR. The sample shows roughly 80,000 clones, approximately 94% of them seen only once. Sequenced material: PBMCs. All receptors come from a woman in her late teens or twenties in good health and CMV-seropositive.

Comment on this clone: Mismatch with germline at one junction end may stem from a read error. The chain uses TRBV28 and TRBJ1-2; 11 bases match TRBD1. The CDR3 has 14 amino acids. From germline, CDR1 is MDHEN and CDR2 SYDVKM. The CDR3 DNA sequence: TGTGCCAGCAGTTTCTTCCGGGACAGGGGGAGTTTAGGCTTC. Amino acid sequence: CASSFFRDRGSLGF.

The chain uses TRBV27 and TRBJ2-7, with 10 bases matching TRBD2. With V trimmed by 1 base and J by 3 bases, 3 bases remained unmatched. Germline CDR1 is MNHEY and CDR2 is SMNVEV (reference sequence). The CDR3 is 15 residues long. The CDR3, as DNA: TGTGCCAGCAGTTTATTTCCTAGCGGGAGCTACGAGCAGTACTTC. Amino acids: CASSLFPSGSYEQYF.

The chain is built from TRBV5-1 and TRBJ1-4; tentatively, D is TRBD1 (5 bases). Germline V gene data show CDR1 as SGHRS and CDR2 as YFSETQ. The CDR3 runs to 14 residues. Between the trimmed V and J ends, which lost 0 bases and 8 bases, there was a span of 11 bases. The CDR3 sequence: CASSLDQGGEKLFF. CDR3 sequence (DNA): TGCGCCAGCAGCTTGGATCAGGGTGGAGAAAAACTGTTTTTT.

The chain employs TRBV20-1 and TRBJ2-3, with D perhaps matching TRBD1 (5 bases). Trimming shortened V by 3 bases and J by 7 bases, and 8 bases separated the two germline ends. CDR1 and CDR2 from the germline V gene are DFQATT and SNEGSKA (reference sequence). CDR3 size: 11 residues. CDR3 protein: CSASDRNTQYF. CDR3 sequence (DNA): TGCAGTGCTAGCGACAGAAATACGCAGTATTTT.

This clone was detected only a few times. This CDR3 reads CASSPFESEQYF. The CDR3 nucleotides read TGTGCCAGCTCACCATTCGAGAGCGAGCAGTACTTC. This chain uses TRBV18 with TRBJ2-7; no clear D gene. The CDR3 consists of 12 residues. Per the germline V gene, CDR1 is KGHSH and CDR2 is LQKENI. V was trimmed by 2 bases and J by 6 bases, leaving 8 bases between them.

The sample holds a few counts of this clone. The CDR3 region has the DNA TGTGCCAGCAATCGGCAGGGCGCAGATACGCAGTATTTT. Its protein product is CASNRQGADTQYF. The chain carries TRBV6-5 and TRBJ2-3; a weak D match, TRBD1 (5 bases). The CDR3 has 13 residues. Germline V gives CDR1 MNHEY, CDR2 SVGAGI. The V end lost 7 bases, the J end lost 4 bases, and 12 bases lay between the germline ends.

V is TRBV4-3 and J is TRBJ1-1, with 9 bases fitting TRBD1. Germline V gene sequence: CDR1 LGHNA, CDR2 YSLEER. This CDR3 comprises 14 residues. The junction had 6 bases not matched to a gene; V was cut back by 5 bases and J by 5 bases. CDR3 in DNA: TGCGCCAGCAGCAGGACAGGGGTAGGAACTGAAGCTTTCTTT. Translated: CASSRTGVGTEAFF.

The chain is built from TRBV4-2 and TRBJ2-3, with a weak D call TRBD2 (5 bases). The germline V and J ends were trimmed by 3 bases and 5 bases, with 6 bases remaining between them. Germline V gene sequence: CDR1 LGHNA, CDR2 YNFKEQ. This CDR3 has 12 amino acids. CDR3 residues: CASSHEGDTQYF. Written as DNA, the CDR3 is TGTGCCAGCAGCCATGAGGGAGATACGCAGTATTTT.

The rearrangement uses TRBV6-5 and TRBJ2-7; D may be TRBD1 (5 bases). The CDR3 contains 12 residues. V dropped 2 bases and J dropped 5 bases, with 7 bases sitting between them. The V gene's germline CDR1 is MNHEY and CDR2 SVGAGI. This chain's CDR3 is CASSYRGHEQYF. The CDR3 DNA sequence: TGTGCCAGCAGTTACAGGGGCCACGAGCAGTACTTC.

The chain joins TRBV7-7 to TRBJ2-1; D call uncertain. The CDR3 has 14 amino acids. V lost 4 bases and J lost 5, with 12 bases in between. Per the germline V gene, CDR1 is SSHAT and CDR2 is FNYEAQ (reference sequence). In nucleotides, the CDR3 is TGTGCCAGCAGCTCCCTAAATACCAACAATGAGCAGTTCTTC. This encodes CASSSLNTNNEQFF.

CDR3 amino acids: CASTQVGGQPQHF. CDR3 DNA sequence: TGTGCCAGCACCCAAGTGGGGGGTCAGCCCCAGCATTTT. This chain uses TRBV6-6 with TRBJ1-5; TRBD1 might be the D (5 bases). V lost 7 bases and J 6 bases, leaving 13 bases between the germline ends. From germline, CDR1 is MNHNY and CDR2 SVGAGI (reference sequence). The CDR3 covers 13 residues.

The count of this clone is one. This rearrangement joins TRBV6-6 to TRBJ2-5; TRBD1 agrees at 7 bases. J gave up 4 bases and V 0 bases, and 8 bases lay outside the gene matches. Germline assignment: CDR1 MNHNY and CDR2 SVGAGI (reference sequence). The CDR3 has 16 residues. The CDR3 bases are TGTGCCAGCAGTTACTCCCGAAACCGGGACAGAGAGACCCAGTACTTC. Translating gives CASSYSRNRDRETQYF.

This chain joins TRBV5-4 and TRBJ1-4, with D hard to call. The CDR3 loop spans 14 amino acids. In germline, CDR1 is SGHNT, CDR2 YYREEE (reference sequence). Trimming removed 2 bases at V and 7 bases at J, with 12 bases between. The CDR3 sequence: CASSFSGLGEKLFF. The CDR3 DNA follows: TGTGCCAGCAGCTTTTCCGGGTTGGGTGAAAAACTGTTTTTT.

This chain joins TRBV19 and TRBJ1-2; TRBD1 matches 7 bases. V lost 0 bases to trimming and J lost 2 bases; unmatched junction nucleotides: 3. The CDR3 totals 15 residues. Germline CDR1 and CDR2: LNHDA and SQIVND (reference sequence). CDR3 sequence: CASSIDGQANYGYTF. The CDR3, as DNA: TGTGCCAGTAGTATAGATGGACAGGCGAACTATGGCTACACCTTC.

This clone was found once. The rearrangement joins TRBV6-1 to TRBJ1-1; D is unresolved. CDR1 and CDR2 from the germline V gene are MNHNS and SASEGT. This CDR3 has 12 amino acids. Trimming stripped 8 bases from V and 4 bases from J, with 11 bases between. CDR3 region: CASYGLLTEAFF. The CDR3 DNA is TGTGCCAGCTACGGGTTGCTCACTGAAGCTTTCTTT.

The chain is built from TRBV15 and TRBJ2-7, with D possibly TRBD2 on 5 matching bases. This CDR3 is 15 amino acids long. Trimming cost V 0 bases and J 3 bases, with 12 bases left between them. CDR1 and CDR2 from the germline V gene are LNHNV and YYDKDF (reference sequence). The CDR3 DNA sequence: TGTGCCACCAGCAGAGATTCCAGCGGCAGCTACGAGCAGTACTTC. This codes for CATSRDSSGSYEQYF.

This clone was counted a few times. The chain joins TRBV10-3 to TRBJ1-1; a weak D match, TRBD1 (6 bases). The CDR3 sequence is 15 residues long. V lost 2 bases and J 0 bases, leaving 10 bases between the germline ends. Germline V gives CDR1 ENHRY, CDR2 SYGVKD. Here the CDR3 reads CAISERAGVNTEAFF. The DNA of the CDR3 is TGTGCCATCAGTGAGCGCGCAGGGGTGAACACTGAAGCTTTCTTT.

V and J are TRBV7-8 and TRBJ2-1; D is uncertain. The V and J ends lost 0 bases and 6 bases respectively, with 18 bases between them. This CDR3 contains 17 residues. CDR1 and CDR2 (germline): SGHVS, FQNEAQ. The CDR3, as DNA: TGTGCCAGCAGCTTAGCTCTTATGACTCCCGAAGGCAATGAGCAGTTCTTC. This encodes CASSLALMTPEGNEQFF.

The genes are TRBV10-2 and TRBJ2-5; D unresolved. The CDR3 is 12 amino acids. Per the germline V gene, CDR1 is WSHSY and CDR2 is SAAADI. The germline V and J ends were trimmed by 4 bases and 4 bases, with 7 bases remaining between them. The CDR3 reads CASSGQIETQYF. CDR3 bases: TGCGCCAGCAGTGGGCAGATAGAGACCCAGTACTTC.

The table lists this clone with a count of one. The genes are TRBV5-1 and TRBJ1-1; 9 bases are shared with TRBD1. Trimming cost V 0 bases and J 6 bases; bases outside gene matches: 9. The length of the CDR3 is 16 residues. Germline CDR1 SGHRS, CDR2 YFSETQ. In DNA, the CDR3 is TGCGCCAGCAGCTTGGAGGGGACAGGGCGGGTATCTGAAGCTTTCTTT. Amino acid sequence: CASSLEGTGRVSEAFF.

The CDR3 loop is CASSEVSGAGTEAFF. In DNA form, the CDR3 reads TGTGCCAGCAGTGAAGTCTCAGGGGCTGGCACTGAAGCTTTCTTT. The V call is TRBV6-1, the J call TRBJ1-1; maybe TRBD1 (6 bases). Germline V gene sequence: CDR1 MNHNS, CDR2 SASEGT. The CDR3 spans 15 residues. Trimming took off 1 base at V and 4 bases at J, with 13 bases between the two ends.

This chain links TRBV5-6 with TRBJ2-7; perhaps TRBD1 as D (6 bases). The CDR3 loop spans 15 amino acids. The V gene lost 0 bases and the J gene lost 5 bases, with 15 bases spanning the gap. Germline CDR1 and CDR2: SGHDT and YYEEEE. The DNA for the CDR3 is TGTGCCAGCAGCTTGGCGAAGGGGGTCTCTAACGAGCAGTACTTC. Residues: CASSLAKGVSNEQYF.

The chain is built from TRBV4-3 and TRBJ2-2, with D possibly TRBD1 on 6 matching bases. Germline assignment: CDR1 LGHNA and CDR2 YSLEER. The CDR3 extends over 18 amino acids. The V and J ends lost 0 bases and 0 bases respectively, with 14 bases between them. For the CDR3, the DNA is TGCGCCAGCAGCCAAGATCGAGGGACATTAGCGAACACCGGGGAGCTGTTTTTT. Translated: CASSQDRGTLANTGELFF.

The J gene is TRBJ1-1, the V gene TRBV4-2; TRBD1 agrees at 8 bases. V shed 4 bases, J shed 5 bases, and the junction held 9 bases outside the gene matches. There are 15 residues in the CDR3. From germline, CDR1 is LGHNA and CDR2 YNFKEQ. This CDR3 is CASSLQGAPGTEAFF. The CDR3 region has the DNA TGTGCCAGCAGCCTCCAGGGGGCGCCGGGGACTGAAGCTTTCTTT.

This chain connects TRBV2 to TRBJ2-1, with 8 bases lining up with TRBD2. The CDR3 sequence is 16 residues long. V lost 3 bases to trimming and J lost 3 bases; unmatched junction nucleotides: 7. The germline gives CDR1 SNHLY, CDR2 FYNNEI. The chain's CDR3 is CASSDGGGRNYNEQFF. DNA for the CDR3: TGTGCCAGCAGTGACGGAGGCGGGAGGAACTACAATGAGCAGTTCTTC.

The chain employs TRBV11-3 and TRBJ2-7; TRBD1 is a possible D gene (5 bases). The ends were cut back, 3 bases at V and 1 base at J, with 13 bases in the middle. CDR1 is SGHNT, CDR2 YENEEA, per germline. The CDR3 extends over 15 amino acids. The CDR3 reads CASSFEAGKSYEQYF. Written as DNA, the CDR3 is TGTGCCAGCAGCTTTGAGGCAGGGAAATCCTACGAGCAGTACTTC.

This chain joins TRBV2 and TRBJ2-6; D gene ambiguous. This CDR3 is 15 amino acids long. CDR1 is SNHLY, CDR2 FYNNEI, per germline. The V and J ends lost 2 bases and 3 bases respectively, with 8 bases between them. The CDR3 bases are TGTGCCAGCAGTGAACTGTCCGGTGGGGCCAACGTCCTGACTTTC. Its translation is CASSELSGGANVLTF.

The V and J genes are TRBV7-2 and TRBJ1-1, with D perhaps TRBD1 (6 bases). The CDR3 covers 15 residues. Germline V gene data show CDR1 as SGHTA and CDR2 as FQGNSA. The V and J ends lost 1 base and 8 bases respectively, with 17 bases between them. This CDR3 reads CASSLGGQGRAEAFF. The CDR3 DNA follows: TGTGCCAGCAGCTTAGGGGGCCAGGGGAGGGCAGAAGCTTTCTTT.